This T cell receptor (beta chain) was obtained from a study of PD-L1 blockade in urothelial cancer. Study in general: The patients first took atezolizumab around 2014, receiving 1,200 mg intravenously every 3 weeks.

Time point here: peripheral blood 6 weeks after treatment start. Sample contribution per patient ranged from 1 to 8, covering pretreatment and on-treatment. Repertoires were generated with immunoSEQ multiplex PCR, while TCRdb's copy carries only in-frame clones and drops some. This table has about 23,000 clones, 90% to 95% appearing once. J lost 8 bases, V lost 5 bases, and 13 bases had no gene match. The length of the CDR3 is 17 residues. The germline V gene has CDR1 SEHNR and CDR2 FQNEAQ (reference sequence). The clonotype comes from a woman between 55 and 75 years old with urothelial cancer. The source material was PBMCs, sampled around atezolizumab (anti-PD-L1) treatment. The J gene is TRBJ1-4, the V gene TRBV7-9; 11 bases are a match to TRBD1. The CDR3 here is CASSQGQGASYREKLFF. In nucleotides, the CDR3 is TGTGCCAGCAGCCAAGGACAGGGGGCGTCCTATCGGGAAAAACTGTTTTTT.